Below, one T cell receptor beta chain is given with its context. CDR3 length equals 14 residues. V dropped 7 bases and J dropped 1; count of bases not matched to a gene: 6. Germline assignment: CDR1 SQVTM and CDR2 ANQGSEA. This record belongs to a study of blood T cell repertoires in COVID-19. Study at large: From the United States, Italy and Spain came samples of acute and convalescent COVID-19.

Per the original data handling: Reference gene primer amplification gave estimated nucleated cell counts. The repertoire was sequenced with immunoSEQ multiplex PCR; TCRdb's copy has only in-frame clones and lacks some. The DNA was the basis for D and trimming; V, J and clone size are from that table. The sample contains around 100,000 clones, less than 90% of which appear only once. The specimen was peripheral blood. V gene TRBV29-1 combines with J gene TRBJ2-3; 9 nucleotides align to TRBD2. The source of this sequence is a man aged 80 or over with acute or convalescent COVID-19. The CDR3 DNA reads TGCAGCGCGAGCGGGGGGCATGGCACAGATACGCAGTATTTT. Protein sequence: CSASGGHGTDTQYF.